This TCR beta chain emerged from a study of T cell repertoires in cytomegalovirus infection. Notes on the study in general: Carriers of CMV plus the relevant HLA were identified by cumulative public TCR beta family frequency. The response measured ex vivo was dominated by TCR beta clonotypes (HLA-C-restricted and CMV-specific).

The CDR3 covers 13 residues. Germline V lookup: CDR1 MNHNY, CDR2 SVGAGI (reference sequence). V lost 7 bases to trimming and J lost 2 bases, with 10 bases between them. Worth noting for this clonotype: Its cognate antigen is unknown.

TCRdb re-derived calls from the reads in MiXCR, one entry per CDR3 protein. The sample consists of approximately 1,000,000 distinct CDR3 sequences, roughly a third of them appearing once. The sequenced sample was cultured CD8+ T cells from PBMCs, obtained from culture after CMV antigen stimulation. The V and J genes are TRBV6-6 and TRBJ2-3, with D tentatively TRBD1 (5 bases). The receptor comes from a human donor in good health (CMV status not recorded). Some clones in this sample may be carry-over from other donors' samples. The CDR3 reads CASTTDHTDTQYF. For the CDR3, the DNA is TGTGCCAGCACGACAGATCACACAGATACGCAGTATTTT.